This TCR beta chain comes out of a study of T cell responses to AZD1222 COVID-19 vaccine. The CDR3 is 15 residues long. V was pared by 5 bases and J by 3 bases, with 7 bases of the junction left unmatched. Per germline, CDR1 MDHEN and CDR2 SYDVKM. Notes on the study in general: Clonal diversity was possibly underestimated; the donors were predominantly white British and more often female. Regions 160-218 and 743-854 dominated among vaccine-associated CD4 TCRs spanning spike. After two AZD1222 doses, spike-specific TCR breadth and depth rose versus day 0. Only 5 or 6 people who got AZD1222 tested seropositive at baseline.

Details on this clone: Its antigen is unknown.

Generated by immunoSEQ multiplex PCR, the TCRdb table keeps only in-frame clones and is missing some. The repertoire holds fewer than 250,000 clones, with 85% to 95% as singletons. The specimen comprised peripheral blood, sampled on day 0 of AZD1222 vaccination. The chain links TRBV28 to TRBJ1-2; 9 bases map to TRBD1. The receptor comes from an adult in good health. The CDR3 is CASSTSGQGDYGYTF. CDR3 in DNA: TGTGCCAGCAGTACCTCGGGACAGGGCGACTATGGCTACACCTTC.